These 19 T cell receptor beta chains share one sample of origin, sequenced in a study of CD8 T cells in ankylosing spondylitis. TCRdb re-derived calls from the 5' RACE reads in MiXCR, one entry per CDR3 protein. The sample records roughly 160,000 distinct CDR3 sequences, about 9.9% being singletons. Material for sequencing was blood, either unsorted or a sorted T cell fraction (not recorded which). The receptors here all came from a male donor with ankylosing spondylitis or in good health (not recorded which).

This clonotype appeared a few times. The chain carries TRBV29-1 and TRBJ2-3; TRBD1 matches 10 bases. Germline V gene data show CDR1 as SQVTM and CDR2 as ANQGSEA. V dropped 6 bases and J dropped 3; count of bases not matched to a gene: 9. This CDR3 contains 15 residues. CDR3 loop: CSVTGTGVRTDTQYF. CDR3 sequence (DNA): TGCAGCGTAACCGGGACAGGGGTGCGGACAGATACGCAGTATTTT.

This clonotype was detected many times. CDR3 loop: CASSLLLAGGLDEQYF. CDR3 nucleotide sequence: TGTGCCAGCAGCCTCCTTCTAGCGGGAGGTCTCGACGAGCAGTACTTC. The V gene is TRBV11-2, the J gene TRBJ2-7, with 11 bases lining up with TRBD2. Germline CDR1 SGHAT, CDR2 FQNNGV. This CDR3 comprises 16 residues. Trimming removed 5 bases from V and 5 bases from J; junction bases left unmatched: 11.

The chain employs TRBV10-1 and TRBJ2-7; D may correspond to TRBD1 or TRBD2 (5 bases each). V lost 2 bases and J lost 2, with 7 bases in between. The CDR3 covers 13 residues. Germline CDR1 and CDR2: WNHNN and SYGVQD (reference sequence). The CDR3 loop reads CASSEGGPYEQYF. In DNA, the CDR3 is TGCGCCAGCAGTGAGGGGGGACCCTACGAGCAGTACTTC.

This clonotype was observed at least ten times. CDR3 nucleotides: TGTGCCAGCAGTCTATACGGGACAGACATGTACGAGCAGTACTTC. Its protein is CASSLYGTDMYEQYF. The rearrangement uses TRBV12-3 or TRBV12-4 and TRBJ2-7, with 7 bases fitting TRBD1. The V segment lost 5 bases and the J segment 4 bases; nucleotides outside the gene matches: 11. This CDR3 region has 15 residues.

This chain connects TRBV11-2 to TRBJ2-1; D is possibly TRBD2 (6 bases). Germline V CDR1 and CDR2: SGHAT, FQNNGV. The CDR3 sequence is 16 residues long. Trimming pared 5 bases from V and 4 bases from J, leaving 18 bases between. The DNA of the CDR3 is TGTGCCAGCAGCCCCGGGACTCCACCCTTGTACAATGAGCAGTTCTTC. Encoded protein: CASSPGTPPLYNEQFF.

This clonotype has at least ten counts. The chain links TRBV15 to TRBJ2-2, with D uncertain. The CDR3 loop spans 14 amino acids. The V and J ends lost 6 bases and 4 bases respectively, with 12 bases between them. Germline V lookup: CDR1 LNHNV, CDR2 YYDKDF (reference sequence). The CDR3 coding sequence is TGTGCCACCAGAAGTGAAATGATCACCGGGGAGCTGTTTTTT. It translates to CATRSEMITGELFF.

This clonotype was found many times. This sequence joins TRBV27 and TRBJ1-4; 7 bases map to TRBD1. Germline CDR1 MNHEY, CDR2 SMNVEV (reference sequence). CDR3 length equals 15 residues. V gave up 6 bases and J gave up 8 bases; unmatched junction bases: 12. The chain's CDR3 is CASRQDRRPLEKLFF. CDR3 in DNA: TGTGCCAGCAGACAGGACAGGAGGCCGTTAGAAAAACTGTTTTTT. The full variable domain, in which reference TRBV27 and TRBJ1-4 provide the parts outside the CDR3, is EAQVTQNPRYLITVTGKKLTVTCSQNMNHEYMSWYRQDPGLGLRQIYYSMNVEVTDKGDVPEGYKVSRKEKRNFPLILESPSPNQTSLYFCASRQDRRPLEKLFFGSGTQLSVL.

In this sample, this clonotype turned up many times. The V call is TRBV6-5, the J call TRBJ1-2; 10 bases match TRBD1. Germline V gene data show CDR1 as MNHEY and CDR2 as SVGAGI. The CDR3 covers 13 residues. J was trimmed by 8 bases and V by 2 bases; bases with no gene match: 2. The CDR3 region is CASSYRDRGGYTF. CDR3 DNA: TGTGCCAGCAGTTACCGGGACAGGGGAGGCTACACCTTC.

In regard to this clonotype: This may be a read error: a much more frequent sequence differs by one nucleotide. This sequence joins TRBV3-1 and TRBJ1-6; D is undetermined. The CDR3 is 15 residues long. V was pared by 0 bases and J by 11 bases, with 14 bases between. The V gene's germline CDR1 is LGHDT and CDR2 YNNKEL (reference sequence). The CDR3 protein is CASSQERHGGTPLHF. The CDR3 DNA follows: TGTGCCAGCAGCCAAGAAAGACACGGTGGAACACCCCTCCACTTT.

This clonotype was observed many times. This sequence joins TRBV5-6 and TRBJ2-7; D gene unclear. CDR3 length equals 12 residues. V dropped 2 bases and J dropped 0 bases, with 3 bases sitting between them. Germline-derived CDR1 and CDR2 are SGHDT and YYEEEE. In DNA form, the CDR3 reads TGTGCCAGCAGCTTTCTCTCCTACGAGCAGTACTTC. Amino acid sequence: CASSFLSYEQYF.

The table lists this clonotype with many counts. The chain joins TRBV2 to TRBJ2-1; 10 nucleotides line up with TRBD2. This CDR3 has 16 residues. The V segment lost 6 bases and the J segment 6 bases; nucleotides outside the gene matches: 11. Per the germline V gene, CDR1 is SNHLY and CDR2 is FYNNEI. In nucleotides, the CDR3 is TGTGCCAGCAGCCCGGCCGGACTAGCGGTTACCAATGAGCAGTTCTTC. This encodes CASSPAGLAVTNEQFF.

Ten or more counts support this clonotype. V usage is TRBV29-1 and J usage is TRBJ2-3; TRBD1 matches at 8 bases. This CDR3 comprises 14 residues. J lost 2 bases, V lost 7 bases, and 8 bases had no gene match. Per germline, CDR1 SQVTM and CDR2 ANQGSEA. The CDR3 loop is CSADRGSATDTQYF. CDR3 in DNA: TGCAGCGCCGACAGGGGATCTGCCACAGATACGCAGTATTTT.

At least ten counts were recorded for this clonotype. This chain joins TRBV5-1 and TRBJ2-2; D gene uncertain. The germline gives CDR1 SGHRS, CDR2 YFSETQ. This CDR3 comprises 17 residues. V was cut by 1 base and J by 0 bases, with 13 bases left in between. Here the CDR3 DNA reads TGCGCCAGCAGCTTGCTTACGGGCCAGACGAACACCGGGGAGCTGTTTTTT. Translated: CASSLLTGQTNTGELFF.

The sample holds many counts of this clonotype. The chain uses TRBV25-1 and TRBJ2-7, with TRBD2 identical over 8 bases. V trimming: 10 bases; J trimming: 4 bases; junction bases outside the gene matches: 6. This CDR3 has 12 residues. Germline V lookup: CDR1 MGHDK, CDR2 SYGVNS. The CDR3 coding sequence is TGTGCCATTCTAGCGGGCGGGTACGAGCAGTACTTC. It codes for CAILAGGYEQYF.

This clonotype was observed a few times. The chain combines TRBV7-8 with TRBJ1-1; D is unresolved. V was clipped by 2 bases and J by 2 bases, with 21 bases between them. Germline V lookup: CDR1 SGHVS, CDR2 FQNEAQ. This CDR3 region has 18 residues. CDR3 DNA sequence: TGTGCCAGCAGCTTATTATTAAATCGGCCTCAGGTCAACACTGAAGCTTTCTTT. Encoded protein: CASSLLLNRPQVNTEAFF.

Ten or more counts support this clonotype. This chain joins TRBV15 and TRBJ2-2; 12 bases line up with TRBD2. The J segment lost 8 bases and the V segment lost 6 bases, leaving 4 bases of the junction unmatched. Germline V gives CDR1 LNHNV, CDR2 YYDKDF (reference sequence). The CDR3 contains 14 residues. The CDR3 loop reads CATRTSGRGGELFF. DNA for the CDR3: TGTGCCACCAGGACTAGCGGGAGAGGTGGGGAGCTGTTTTTT.

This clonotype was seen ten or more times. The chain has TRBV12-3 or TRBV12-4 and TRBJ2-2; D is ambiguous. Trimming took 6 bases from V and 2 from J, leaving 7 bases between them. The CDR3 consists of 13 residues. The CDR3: CASRPTNTGELFF. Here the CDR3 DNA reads TGTGCCAGCAGACCCACAAACACCGGGGAGCTGTTTTTT.

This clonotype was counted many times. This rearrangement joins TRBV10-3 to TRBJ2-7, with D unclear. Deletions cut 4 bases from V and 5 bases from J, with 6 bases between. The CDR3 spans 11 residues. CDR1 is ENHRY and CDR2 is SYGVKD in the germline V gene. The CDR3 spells CAISGLNEQYF. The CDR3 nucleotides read TGTGCCATCAGTGGCTTGAACGAGCAGTACTTC.

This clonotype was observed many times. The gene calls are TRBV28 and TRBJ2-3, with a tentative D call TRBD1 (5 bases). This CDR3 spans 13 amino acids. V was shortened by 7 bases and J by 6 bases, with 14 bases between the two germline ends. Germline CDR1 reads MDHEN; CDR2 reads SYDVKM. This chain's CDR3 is CASNPGATDTQYF. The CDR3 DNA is TGTGCCAGCAATCCTGGGGCGACGGATACGCAGTATTTT.